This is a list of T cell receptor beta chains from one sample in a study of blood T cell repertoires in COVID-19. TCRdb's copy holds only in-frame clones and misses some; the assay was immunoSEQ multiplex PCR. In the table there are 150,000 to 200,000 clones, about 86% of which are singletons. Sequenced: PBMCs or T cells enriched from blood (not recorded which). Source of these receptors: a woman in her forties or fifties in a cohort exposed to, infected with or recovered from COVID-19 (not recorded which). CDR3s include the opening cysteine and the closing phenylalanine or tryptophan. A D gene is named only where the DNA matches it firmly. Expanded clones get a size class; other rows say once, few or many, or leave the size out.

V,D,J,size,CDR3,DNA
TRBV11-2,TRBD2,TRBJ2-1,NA,CASSPGGLAVYNEQFF,TGTGCCAGCAGCCCGGGGGGACTAGCGGTCTACAATGAGCAGTTCTTC
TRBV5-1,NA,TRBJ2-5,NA,CASSFPGSETQYF,TGCGCCAGCAGCTTTCCAGGGTCAGAGACCCAGTACTTC
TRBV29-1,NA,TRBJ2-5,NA,CSVRGAGGQETQYF,TGCAGCGTGAGGGGGGCAGGGGGGCAAGAGACCCAGTACTTC
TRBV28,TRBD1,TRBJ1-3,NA,CASSTDRASGNTIYF,TGTGCCAGCAGTACGGACAGGGCCTCTGGAAACACCATATATTTT
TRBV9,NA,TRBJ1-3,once,CASSASTKASLSSGNTIYF,TGTGCCAGCAGCGCTTCGACTAAGGCGTCCCTGAGCTCTGGAAACACCATATATTTT
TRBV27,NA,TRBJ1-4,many,CASSHRTATNEKLFF,TGTGCCAGCAGTCATCGGACAGCAACTAATGAAAAACTGTTTTTT
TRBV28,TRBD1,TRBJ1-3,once,CASDTSGGGNTIYF,TGTGCCAGCGACACGTCAGGGGGTGGAAACACCATATATTTT
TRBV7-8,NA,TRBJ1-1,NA,CASSPNRGTEAFF,TGTGCCAGCAGCCCCAATAGGGGGACTGAAGCTTTCTTT
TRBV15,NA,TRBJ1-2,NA,CATSRDSYGYTF,TGTGCCACCAGCAGGGACAGTTATGGCTACACCTTC
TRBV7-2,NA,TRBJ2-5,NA,CASSLQGSGETQYF,TGTGCCAGCAGCTTACAGGGGAGCGGAGAGACCCAGTACTTC
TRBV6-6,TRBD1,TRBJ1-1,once,CASSFAERGLRAEAFF,TGTGCCAGCAGTTTCGCAGAGAGGGGGCTAAGGGCAGAAGCTTTCTTT
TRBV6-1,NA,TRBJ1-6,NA,CASSDNRFNSPLHF,TGTGCCAGCAGTGATAACAGGTTTAATTCACCCCTCCACTTT
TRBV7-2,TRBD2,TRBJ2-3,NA,CASSLVGSGDTDTQYF,TGTGCCAGCAGCTTAGTCGGTAGCGGGGACACAGATACGCAGTATTTT
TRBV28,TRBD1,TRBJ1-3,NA,CASSLAGGSGYSGNTIYF,TGTGCCAGCAGTTTAGCAGGGGGCTCGGGCTACTCTGGAAACACCATATATTTT
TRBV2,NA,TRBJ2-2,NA,CASKVAGTNTGELFF,TGTGCCAGCAAGGTGGCGGGTACGAACACCGGGGAGCTGTTTTTT
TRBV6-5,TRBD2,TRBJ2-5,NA,CASSYSPLAGQETQYF,TGTGCCAGCAGTTACTCCCCTCTAGCGGGACAAGAGACCCAGTACTTC
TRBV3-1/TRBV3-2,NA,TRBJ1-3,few,CASSQGGRSGNTIYF,TGTGCCAGCAGCCAAGGAGGTCGCTCTGGAAACACCATATATTTT
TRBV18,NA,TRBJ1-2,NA,CASSLQQENYGYTF,TGTGCCAGCTCACTCCAACAGGAGAACTATGGCTACACCTTC
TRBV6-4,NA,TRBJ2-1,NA,CASGPGVGEQFF,TGTGCCAGCGGGCCGGGGGTCGGTGAGCAGTTCTTC
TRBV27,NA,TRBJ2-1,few,CASSFQAGGNEQFF,TGTGCCAGCAGTTTTCAAGCAGGTGGCAATGAGCAGTTCTTC
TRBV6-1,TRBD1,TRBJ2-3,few,CASSEGDSGPDTQYF,TGTGCCAGCAGTGAAGGGGACAGTGGACCAGATACGCAGTATTTT
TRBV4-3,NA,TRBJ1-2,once,CASSQARDKEYGYTF,TGCGCCAGCAGCCAAGCCCGGGACAAAGAGTATGGCTACACCTTC
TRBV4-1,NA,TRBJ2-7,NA,CASSQAWGGQGVKQYF,TGCGCCAGCAGCCAAGCGTGGGGGGGGCAGGGTGTTAAGCAGTACTTC
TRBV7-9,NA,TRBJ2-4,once,CASSAVESDIQYF,TGTGCCAGCAGCGCCGTCGAGTCCGACATTCAGTACTTC
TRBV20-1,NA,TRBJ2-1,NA,CSAPRGKQFF,TGCAGTGCACCCCGCGGGAAGCAGTTCTTC
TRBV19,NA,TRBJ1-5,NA,CASSIRAQGYNQPQHF,TGTGCCAGTAGTATCCGGGCCCAGGGTTACAATCAGCCCCAGCATTTT
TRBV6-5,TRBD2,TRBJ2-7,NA,CASRKAGELFEQYF,TGTGCCAGCAGGAAAGCGGGGGAACTCTTCGAGCAGTACTTC
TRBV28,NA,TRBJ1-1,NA,CASRLTGLISRTEAFF,TGTGCCAGCAGGCTAACTGGACTGATTAGTAGGACTGAAGCTTTCTTT
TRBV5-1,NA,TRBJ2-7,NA,CASSFGYGQHSYEQYF,TGCGCCAGCAGCTTTGGTTATGGACAGCACTCCTACGAGCAGTACTTC
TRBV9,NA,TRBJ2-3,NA,CASSVTQSTDTQYF,TGTGCCAGCAGCGTAACACAGAGCACAGATACGCAGTATTTT
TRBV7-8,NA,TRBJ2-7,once,CASSLGGRIEQYF,TGTGCCAGCAGCTTAGGGGGCCGCATCGAGCAGTACTTC
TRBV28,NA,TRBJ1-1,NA,CASRTETEAFF,TGTGCCAGCAGGACAGAGACTGAAGCTTTCTTT
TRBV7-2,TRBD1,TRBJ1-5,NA,CASSLDRGNQPQHF,TGTGCCAGCAGCCTAGACAGGGGCAATCAGCCCCAGCATTTT
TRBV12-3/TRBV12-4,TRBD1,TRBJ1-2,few,CASSLTGDGYTF,TGTGCCAGCAGCCTCACAGGGGATGGCTACACCTTC
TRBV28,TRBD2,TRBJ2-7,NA,CASSFLTGGPGEQYF,TGTGCCAGCAGTTTTCTCACGGGAGGGCCGGGTGAGCAGTACTTC
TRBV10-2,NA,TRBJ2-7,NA,CASSESGTLSSYEQYF,TGCGCCAGCAGTGAGTCGGGCACACTGAGCTCCTACGAGCAGTACTTC
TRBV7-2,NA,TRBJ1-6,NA,CASSLGAGVNSPLHF,TGTGCCAGCAGCTTAGGAGCGGGGGTTAATTCACCCCTCCACTTT
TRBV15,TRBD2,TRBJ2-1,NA,CATSRSPTSGSMDEQFF,TGTGCCACCAGCAGATCACCGACTAGCGGGAGTATGGATGAGCAGTTCTTC
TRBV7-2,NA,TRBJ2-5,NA,CASSLVRDYQETQYF,TGTGCCAGCAGCTTGGTCCGGGATTACCAAGAGACCCAGTACTTC
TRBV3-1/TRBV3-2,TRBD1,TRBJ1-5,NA,CASSQGTGAFHQPQHF,TGTGCCAGCAGCCAAGGGACAGGGGCCTTTCATCAGCCCCAGCATTTT
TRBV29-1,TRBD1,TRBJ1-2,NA,CSVDRITPGQGSGVGYTF,TGCAGCGTTGATCGAATAACCCCGGGACAGGGGTCCGGTGTGGGCTACACCTTC
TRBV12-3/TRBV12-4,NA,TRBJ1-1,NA,CASSGRQDTEAFF,TGTGCCAGCAGTGGGAGACAGGACACTGAAGCTTTCTTT